The source of this T cell receptor (beta chain) is a study of spatial heterogeneity in lung cancer. Background on the study: Within raw reads, each unique TCR and UMI combination appeared on average more than ten times.

Concerning this clonotype itself: What it binds is not known.

TCRdb used MiXCR to reprocess the 5' RACE reads, holding one entry per CDR3 protein. The table lists approximately 40,000 distinct CDR3 sequences, around 5.2% of them singletons, with roughly 25% in the top ten. Deletions cut 4 bases from V and 5 bases from J, with 5 bases between. Germline V gene data show CDR1 as KGHSH and CDR2 as LQKENI. The CDR3 length is 12 residues. Regarding the study as a whole: Ubiquitous expanded tumor TCRs were observed in blood more at resection than follow-up.

Regarding time point: sample taken at primary tumor resection. Unsorted whole RNA from tumor, nontumor lung or frozen PBMC underwent sequencing. The clonotype was recovered from a female donor with early-stage non-small cell lung cancer. The sample was PBMCs, taken at surgery. The V call is TRBV18, the J call TRBJ2-2, with D hard to call. CDR3 bases: TGTGCCAGCTCACTAGAAACCGGGGAGCTGTTTTTT. Its protein is CASSLETGELFF.